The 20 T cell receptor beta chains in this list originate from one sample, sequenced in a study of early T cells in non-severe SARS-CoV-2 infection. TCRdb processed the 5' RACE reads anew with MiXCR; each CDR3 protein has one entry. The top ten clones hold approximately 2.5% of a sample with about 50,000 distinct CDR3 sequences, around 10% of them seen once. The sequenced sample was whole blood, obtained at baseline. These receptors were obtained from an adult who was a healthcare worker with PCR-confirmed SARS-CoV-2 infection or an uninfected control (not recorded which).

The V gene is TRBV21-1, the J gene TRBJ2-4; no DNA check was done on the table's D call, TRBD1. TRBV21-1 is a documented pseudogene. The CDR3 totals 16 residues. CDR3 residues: CASSGGIREGQNIQYF. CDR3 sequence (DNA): TGTGCCAGCAGCGGGGGGATTCGAGAAGGCCAAAACATTCAGTACTTC.

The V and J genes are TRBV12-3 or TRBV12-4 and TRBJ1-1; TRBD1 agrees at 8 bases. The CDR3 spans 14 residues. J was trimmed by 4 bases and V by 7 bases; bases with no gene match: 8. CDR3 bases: TGTGCCAGCACCTCAGGGGGCTGGGGCACTGAAGCTTTCTTT. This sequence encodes CASTSGGWGTEAFF.

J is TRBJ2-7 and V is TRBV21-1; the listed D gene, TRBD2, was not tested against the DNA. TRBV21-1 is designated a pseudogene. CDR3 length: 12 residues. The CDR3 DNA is TGTGCCAGCAGCCCGGCCCGCTACGAGCAGTACTTC. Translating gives CASSPARYEQYF.

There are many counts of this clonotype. Here the CDR3 reads CASSWGQSDTQYF. In DNA form, the CDR3 reads TGTGCCAGCAGTTGGGGACAGTCCGATACGCAGTATTTT. The chain is built from TRBV27 and TRBJ2-3; TRBD1 matches at 7 bases. V lost 4 bases, J lost 6 bases, and 4 bases stayed unmatched. CDR1 is MNHEY and CDR2 is SMNVEV in the germline V gene (reference sequence). The CDR3 spans 13 residues.

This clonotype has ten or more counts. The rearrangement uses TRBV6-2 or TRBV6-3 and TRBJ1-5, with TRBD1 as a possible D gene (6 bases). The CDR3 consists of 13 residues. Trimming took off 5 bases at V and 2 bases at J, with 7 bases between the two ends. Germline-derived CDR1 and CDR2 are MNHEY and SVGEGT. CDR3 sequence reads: CASSHRGNQPQHF. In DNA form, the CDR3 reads TGTGCCAGCAGTCACAGGGGCAATCAGCCCCAGCATTTT.

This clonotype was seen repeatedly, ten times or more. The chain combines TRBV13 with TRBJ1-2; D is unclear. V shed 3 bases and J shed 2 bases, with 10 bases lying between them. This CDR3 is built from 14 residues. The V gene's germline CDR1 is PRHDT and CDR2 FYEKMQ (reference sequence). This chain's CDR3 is CASSFTRGNYGYTF. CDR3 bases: TGTGCCAGCAGCTTCACACGAGGGAACTATGGCTACACCTTC.

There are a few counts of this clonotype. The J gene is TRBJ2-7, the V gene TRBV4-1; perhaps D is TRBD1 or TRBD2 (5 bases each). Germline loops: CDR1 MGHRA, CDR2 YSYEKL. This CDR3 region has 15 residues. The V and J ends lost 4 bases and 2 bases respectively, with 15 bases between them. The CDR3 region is CASSLFGTEAYEQYF. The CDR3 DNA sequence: TGCGCCAGCAGCCTTTTCGGGACGGAAGCCTACGAGCAGTACTTC.

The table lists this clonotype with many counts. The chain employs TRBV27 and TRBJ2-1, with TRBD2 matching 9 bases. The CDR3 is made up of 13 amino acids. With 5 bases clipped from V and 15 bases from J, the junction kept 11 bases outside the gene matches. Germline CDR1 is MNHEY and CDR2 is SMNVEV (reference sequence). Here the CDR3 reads CASSPRSGSRWFF. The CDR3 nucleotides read TGTGCCAGCAGTCCCCGTAGCGGGAGCCGCTGGTTCTTC.

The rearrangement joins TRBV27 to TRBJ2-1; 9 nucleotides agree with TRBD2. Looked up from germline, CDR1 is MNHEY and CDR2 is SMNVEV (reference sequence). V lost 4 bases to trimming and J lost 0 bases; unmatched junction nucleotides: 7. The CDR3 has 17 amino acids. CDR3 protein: CASSWDASGISYNEQFF. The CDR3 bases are TGTGCCAGCAGTTGGGATGCTAGCGGGATCTCCTACAATGAGCAGTTCTTC.

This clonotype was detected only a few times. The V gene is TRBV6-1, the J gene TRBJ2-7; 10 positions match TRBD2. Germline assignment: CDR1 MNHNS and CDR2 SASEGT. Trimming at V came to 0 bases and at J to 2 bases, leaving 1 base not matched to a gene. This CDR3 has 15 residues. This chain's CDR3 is CASSEALAGAYEQYF. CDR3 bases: TGTGCCAGCAGTGAAGCGCTAGCGGGAGCCTACGAGCAGTACTTC.

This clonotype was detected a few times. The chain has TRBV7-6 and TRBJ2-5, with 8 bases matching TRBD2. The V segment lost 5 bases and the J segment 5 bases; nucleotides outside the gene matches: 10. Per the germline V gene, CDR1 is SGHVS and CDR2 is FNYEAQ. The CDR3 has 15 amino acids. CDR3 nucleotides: TGTGCCAGCAGCCCGCCCACTAGCGGAGGGGAGACCCAGTACTTC. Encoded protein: CASSPPTSGGETQYF.

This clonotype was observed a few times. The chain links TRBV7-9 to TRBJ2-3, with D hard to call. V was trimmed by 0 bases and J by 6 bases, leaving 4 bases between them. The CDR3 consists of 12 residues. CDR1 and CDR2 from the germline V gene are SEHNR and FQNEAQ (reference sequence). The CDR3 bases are TGTGCCAGCAGCTTAGCCATGGATACGCAGTATTTT. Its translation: CASSLAMDTQYF.

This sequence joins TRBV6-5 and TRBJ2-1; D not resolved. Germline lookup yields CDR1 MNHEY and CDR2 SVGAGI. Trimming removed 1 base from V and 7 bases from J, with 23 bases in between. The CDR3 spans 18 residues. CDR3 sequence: CASSYFPSRNPTANEQFF. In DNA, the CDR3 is TGTGCCAGCAGTTACTTCCCCTCCAGGAACCCTACTGCGAATGAGCAGTTCTTC.

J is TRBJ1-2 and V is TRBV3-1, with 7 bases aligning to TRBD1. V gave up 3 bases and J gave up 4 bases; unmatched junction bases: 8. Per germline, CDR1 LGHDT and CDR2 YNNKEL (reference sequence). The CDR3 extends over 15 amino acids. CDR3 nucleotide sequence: TGTGCCAGCAGCCACTCACAGGGGCGCGGCTATGGCTACACCTTC. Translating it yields CASSHSQGRGYGYTF.

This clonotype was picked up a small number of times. The DNA of the CDR3 is TGTGCCAGCAGCGAACAGGGGAATGAGCAGTTCTTC. It codes for CASSEQGNEQFF. This rearrangement joins TRBV12-3 or TRBV12-4 to TRBJ2-1, with TRBD1 matching over 7 bases. This CDR3 has 12 amino acids. J was trimmed by 7 bases and V by 6 bases; bases with no gene match: 3.

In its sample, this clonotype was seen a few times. DNA for the CDR3: TGTGCCAGCAGTTTCGCGCACCTCGGCACAGGAGACTATGGCTACACCTTC. This gives the protein CASSFAHLGTGDYGYTF. The chain joins TRBV12-3 or TRBV12-4 to TRBJ1-2, with D perhaps TRBD1 (5 bases). Trimming removed 3 bases at V and 3 bases at J, with 20 bases between. This CDR3 region has 17 residues.

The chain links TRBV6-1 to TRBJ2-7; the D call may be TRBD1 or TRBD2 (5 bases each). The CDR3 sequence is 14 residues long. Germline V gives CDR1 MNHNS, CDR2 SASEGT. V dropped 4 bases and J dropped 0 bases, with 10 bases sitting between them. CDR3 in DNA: TGTGCCAGCAGTGCTGTGGGGACCTCCTACGAGCAGTACTTC. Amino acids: CASSAVGTSYEQYF.

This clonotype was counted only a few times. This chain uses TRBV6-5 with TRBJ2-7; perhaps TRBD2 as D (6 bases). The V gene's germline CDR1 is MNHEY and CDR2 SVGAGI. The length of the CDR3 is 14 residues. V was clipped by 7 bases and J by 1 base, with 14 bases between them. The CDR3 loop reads CASTKLGTSYEQYF. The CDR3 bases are TGTGCCAGCACCAAATTGGGGACTTCCTACGAGCAGTACTTC.

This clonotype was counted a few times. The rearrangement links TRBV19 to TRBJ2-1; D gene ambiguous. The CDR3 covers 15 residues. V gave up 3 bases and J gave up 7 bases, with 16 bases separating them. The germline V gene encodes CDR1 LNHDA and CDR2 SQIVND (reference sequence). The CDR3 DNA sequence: TGTGCCAGTAGTATTAAGGCGCGGATCACTAATGAGCAGTTCTTC. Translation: CASSIKARITNEQFF.

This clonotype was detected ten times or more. As DNA, the CDR3 is TGTGCCAGCAGCAAGGGGGGACGGACGAACACCGGGGAGCTGTTTTTT. This translates into CASSKGGRTNTGELFF. The chain combines TRBV5-4 with TRBJ2-2; D could derive from TRBD1 or TRBD2 (6 bases each). The germline V and J ends were trimmed by 4 bases and 0 bases, with 13 bases remaining between them. This CDR3 has 16 residues. Germline V gives CDR1 SGHNT, CDR2 YYREEE (reference sequence).